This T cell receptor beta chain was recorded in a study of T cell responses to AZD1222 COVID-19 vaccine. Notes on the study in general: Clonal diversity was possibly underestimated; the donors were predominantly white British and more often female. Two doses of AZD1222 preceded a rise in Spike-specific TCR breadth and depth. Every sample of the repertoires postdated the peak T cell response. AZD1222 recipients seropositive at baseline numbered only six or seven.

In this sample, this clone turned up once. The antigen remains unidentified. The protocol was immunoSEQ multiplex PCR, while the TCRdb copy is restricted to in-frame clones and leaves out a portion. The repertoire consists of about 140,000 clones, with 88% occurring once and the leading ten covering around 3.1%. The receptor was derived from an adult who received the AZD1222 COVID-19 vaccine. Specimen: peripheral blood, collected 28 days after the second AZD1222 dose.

This CDR3 is CASSNSLRLATLEQFF. The CDR3 DNA follows: TGTGCCAGTAGCAACTCTTTGCGACTAGCGACTCTTGAGCAGTTCTTC. J is TRBJ2-1 and V is TRBV19; TRBD2 matches 8 bases. V lost 6 bases to trimming and J lost 9 bases; unmatched junction nucleotides: 16. Germline V gene sequence: CDR1 LNHDA, CDR2 SQIVND (reference sequence). CDR3 length: 16 residues.